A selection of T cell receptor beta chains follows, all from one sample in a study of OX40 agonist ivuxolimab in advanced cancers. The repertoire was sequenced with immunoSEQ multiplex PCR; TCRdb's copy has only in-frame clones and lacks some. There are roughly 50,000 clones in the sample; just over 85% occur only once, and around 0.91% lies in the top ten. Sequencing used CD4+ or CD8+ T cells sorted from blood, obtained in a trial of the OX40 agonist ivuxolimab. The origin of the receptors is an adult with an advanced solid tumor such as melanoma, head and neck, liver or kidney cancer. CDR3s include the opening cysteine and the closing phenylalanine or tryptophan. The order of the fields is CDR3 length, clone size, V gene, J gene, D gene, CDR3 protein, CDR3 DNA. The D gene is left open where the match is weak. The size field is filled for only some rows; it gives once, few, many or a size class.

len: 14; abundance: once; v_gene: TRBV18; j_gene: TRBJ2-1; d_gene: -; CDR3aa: CASSPPAGGDPQFF; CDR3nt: TGTGCCAGCTCACCACCGGCAGGGGGGGACCCCCAGTTCTTC
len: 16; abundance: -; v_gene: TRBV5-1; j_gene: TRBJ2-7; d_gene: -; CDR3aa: CASSTSVGPYSYEQYF; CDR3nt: TGCGCCAGCAGCACCAGCGTTGGCCCTTACTCCTACGAGCAGTACTTC
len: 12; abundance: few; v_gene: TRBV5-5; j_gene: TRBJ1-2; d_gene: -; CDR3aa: CASSLGSYGYTF; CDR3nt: TGTGCCAGCAGCTTGGGCAGCTATGGCTACACCTTC
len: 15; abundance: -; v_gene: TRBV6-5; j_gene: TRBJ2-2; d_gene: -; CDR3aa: CASSPGGKVTGELFF; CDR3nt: TGTGCCAGCAGCCCAGGGGGGAAGGTGACCGGGGAGCTGTTTTTT
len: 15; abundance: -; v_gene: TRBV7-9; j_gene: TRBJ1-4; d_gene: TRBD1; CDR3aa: CASSPMDRRGEKLFF; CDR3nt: TGTGCCAGCAGCCCGATGGACAGGAGAGGGGAAAAACTGTTTTTT
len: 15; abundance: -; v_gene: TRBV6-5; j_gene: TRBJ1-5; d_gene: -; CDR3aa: CASSPQGSGNQPQHF; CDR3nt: TGTGCCAGCAGCCCGCAGGGTTCGGGCAATCAGCCCCAGCATTTT
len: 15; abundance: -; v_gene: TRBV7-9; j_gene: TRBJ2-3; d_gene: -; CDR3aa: CASSLDPGRLDTQYF; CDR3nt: TGTGCCAGCAGCTTAGATCCCGGGCGTCTAGATACGCAGTATTTT
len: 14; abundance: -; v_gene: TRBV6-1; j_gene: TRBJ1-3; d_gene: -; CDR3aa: CASSDRYSGNTIYF; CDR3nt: TGTGCCAGCAGTGACAGGTACTCTGGAAACACCATATATTTT
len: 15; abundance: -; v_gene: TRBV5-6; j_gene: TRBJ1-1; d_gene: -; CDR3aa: CASSLVSAQPRKAFF; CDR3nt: TGTGCCAGCAGCTTGGTATCTGCACAGCCCCGAAAAGCTTTCTTT
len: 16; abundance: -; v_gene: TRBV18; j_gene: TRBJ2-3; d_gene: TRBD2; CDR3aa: CASSPLSGPGTDTQYF; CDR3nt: TGTGCCAGCTCACCACTTAGCGGGCCGGGGACAGATACGCAGTATTTT
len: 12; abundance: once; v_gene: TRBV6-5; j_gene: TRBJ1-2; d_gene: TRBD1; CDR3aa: CASSPGGYGYTF; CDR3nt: TGTGCCAGCAGTCCAGGGGGCTATGGCTACACCTTC
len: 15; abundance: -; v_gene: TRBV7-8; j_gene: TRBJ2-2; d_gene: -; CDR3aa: CASSPWSMNTGELFF; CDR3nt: TGTGCCAGCAGCCCATGGAGTATGAACACCGGGGAGCTGTTTTTT
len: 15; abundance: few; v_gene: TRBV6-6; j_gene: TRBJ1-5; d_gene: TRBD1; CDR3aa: CASSLDRVSNQPQHF; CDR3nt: TGTGCCAGCAGCCTAGACAGGGTTAGCAATCAGCCCCAGCATTTT
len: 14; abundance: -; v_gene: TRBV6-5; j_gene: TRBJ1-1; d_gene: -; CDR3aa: CASSYDWGNTEAFF; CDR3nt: TGTGCCAGCAGTTACGATTGGGGGAACACTGAAGCTTTCTTT
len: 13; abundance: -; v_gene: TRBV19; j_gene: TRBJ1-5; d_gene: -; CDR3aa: CASSIRAYQPQHF; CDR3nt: TGTGCCAGTAGTATACGGGCGTATCAGCCCCAGCATTTT
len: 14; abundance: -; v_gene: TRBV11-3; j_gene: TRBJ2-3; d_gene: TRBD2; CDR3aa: CASSPGGRTDTQYF; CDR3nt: TGTGCCAGCAGCCCGGGGGGGCGCACAGATACGCAGTATTTT
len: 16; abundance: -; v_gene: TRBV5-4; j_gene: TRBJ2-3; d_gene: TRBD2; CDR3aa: CASSMGLAGGPDTQYF; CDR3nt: TGTGCCAGCAGCATGGGACTAGCGGGGGGGCCAGATACGCAGTATTTT
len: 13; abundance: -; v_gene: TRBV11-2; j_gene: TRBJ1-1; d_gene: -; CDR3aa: CASSSIQDTEAFF; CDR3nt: TGTGCCAGCAGCTCAATCCAAGACACTGAAGCTTTCTTT
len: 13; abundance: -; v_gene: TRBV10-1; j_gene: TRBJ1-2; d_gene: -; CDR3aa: CASSEMREYGYTF; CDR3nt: TGCGCCAGCAGTGAGATGCGCGAGTATGGCTACACCTTC
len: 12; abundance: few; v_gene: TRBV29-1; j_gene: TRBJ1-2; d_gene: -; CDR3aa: CSVEDPIYGYTF; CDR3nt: TGCAGCGTTGAAGACCCCATCTATGGCTACACCTTC
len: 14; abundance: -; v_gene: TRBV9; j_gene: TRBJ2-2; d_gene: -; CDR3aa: CASSVVQDTGELFF; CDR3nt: TGTGCCAGCAGCGTAGTACAAGACACCGGGGAGCTGTTTTTT
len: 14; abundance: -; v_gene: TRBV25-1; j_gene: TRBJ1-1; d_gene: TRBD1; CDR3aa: CASSSLRTGAEAFF; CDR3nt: TGTGCCAGCAGTTCACTCCGGACAGGGGCTGAAGCTTTCTTT
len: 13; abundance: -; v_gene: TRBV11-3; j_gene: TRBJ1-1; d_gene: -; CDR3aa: CASSYQPNTEAFF; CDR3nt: TGTGCCAGCAGCTACCAACCGAACACTGAAGCTTTCTTT
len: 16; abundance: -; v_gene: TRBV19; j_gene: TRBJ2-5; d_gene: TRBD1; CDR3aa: CASSRDRVLYQETQYF; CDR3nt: TGTGCCAGTAGTAGAGACAGGGTCCTATACCAAGAGACCCAGTACTTC
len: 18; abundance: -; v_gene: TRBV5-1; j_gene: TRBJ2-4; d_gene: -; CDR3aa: CASSEPGSRGLAKNIQYF; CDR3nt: TGCGCCAGCAGCGAACCGGGGTCCAGGGGCCTAGCCAAAAACATTCAGTACTTC
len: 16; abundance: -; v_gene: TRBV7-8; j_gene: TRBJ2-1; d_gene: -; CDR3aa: CASSLMGAGTYNEQFF; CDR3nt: TGTGCCAGCAGCTTAATGGGAGCAGGGACATACAATGAGCAGTTCTTC
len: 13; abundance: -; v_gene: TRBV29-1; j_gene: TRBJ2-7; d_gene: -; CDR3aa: CSVAGGATYEQYF; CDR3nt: TGCAGCGTTGCCGGGGGCGCAACCTACGAGCAGTACTTC
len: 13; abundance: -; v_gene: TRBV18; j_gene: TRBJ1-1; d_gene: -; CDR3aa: CASSPRMNTEAFF; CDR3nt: TGTGCCAGCTCACCAAGAATGAACACTGAAGCTTTCTTT
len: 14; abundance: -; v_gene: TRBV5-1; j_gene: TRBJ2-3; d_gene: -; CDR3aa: CASSNGPLSDTQYF; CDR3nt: TGCGCCAGCAGCAACGGACCGCTTTCTGATACGCAGTATTTT
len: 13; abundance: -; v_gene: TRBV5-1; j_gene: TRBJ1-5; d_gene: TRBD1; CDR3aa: CASSLEGAQPQHF; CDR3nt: TGCGCCAGCAGCTTGGAGGGGGCACAGCCCCAGCATTTT
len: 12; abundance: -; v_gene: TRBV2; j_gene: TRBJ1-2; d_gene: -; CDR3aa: CASSEMGYGYTF; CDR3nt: TGTGCCAGCAGTGAAATGGGATATGGCTACACCTTC
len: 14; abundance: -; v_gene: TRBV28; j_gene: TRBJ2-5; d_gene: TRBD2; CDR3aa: CASRPSIAGETQYF; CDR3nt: TGTGCCAGCAGGCCTTCCATAGCGGGGGAGACCCAGTACTTC
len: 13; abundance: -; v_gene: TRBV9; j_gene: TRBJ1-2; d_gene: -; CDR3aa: CASSENQRYGYTF; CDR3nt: TGTGCCAGCAGCGAAAACCAGCGCTATGGCTACACCTTC
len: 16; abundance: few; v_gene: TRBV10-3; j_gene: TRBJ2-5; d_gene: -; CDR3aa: CAISAGPQLGWETQYF; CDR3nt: TGTGCCATCAGTGCCGGGCCCCAGTTAGGGTGGGAGACCCAGTACTTC
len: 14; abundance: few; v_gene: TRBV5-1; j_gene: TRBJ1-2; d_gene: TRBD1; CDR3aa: CASSKDRGEYGYTF; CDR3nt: TGCGCCAGCAGCAAGGACAGGGGAGAGTATGGCTACACCTTC
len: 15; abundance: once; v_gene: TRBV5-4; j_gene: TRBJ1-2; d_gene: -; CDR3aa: CASSRSVNPNYGYTF; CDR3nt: TGTGCCAGCAGCCGCAGTGTAAATCCTAACTATGGCTACACCTTC
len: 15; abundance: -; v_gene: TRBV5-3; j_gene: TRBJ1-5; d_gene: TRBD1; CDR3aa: CARSEDRASNQPQHF; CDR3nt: TGTGCCAGAAGCGAGGACAGGGCTAGCAATCAGCCCCAGCATTTT
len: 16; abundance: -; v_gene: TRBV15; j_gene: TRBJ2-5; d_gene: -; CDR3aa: CATSRDRRGVGETQYF; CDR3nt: TGTGCCACCAGCAGAGATCGACGCGGGGTCGGGGAGACCCAGTACTTC
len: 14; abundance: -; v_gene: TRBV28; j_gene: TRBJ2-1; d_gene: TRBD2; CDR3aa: CASTGGGAANEQFF; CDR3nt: TGTGCCAGCACGGGCGGGGGGGCAGCGAATGAGCAGTTCTTC
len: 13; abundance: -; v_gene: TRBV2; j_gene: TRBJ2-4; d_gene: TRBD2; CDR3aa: CASSGLDKNIQYF; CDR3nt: TGTGCCAGCAGCGGACTAGACAAAAACATTCAGTACTTC
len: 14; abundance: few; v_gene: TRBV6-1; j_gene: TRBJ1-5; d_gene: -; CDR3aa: CASSQLNSNQPQHF; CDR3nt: TGTGCCAGCAGTCAGCTTAATAGCAATCAGCCCCAGCATTTT
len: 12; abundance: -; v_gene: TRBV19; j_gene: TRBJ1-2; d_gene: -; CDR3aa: CASRLGEGGYTF; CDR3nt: TGTGCCAGTAGACTGGGGGAAGGTGGCTACACCTTC